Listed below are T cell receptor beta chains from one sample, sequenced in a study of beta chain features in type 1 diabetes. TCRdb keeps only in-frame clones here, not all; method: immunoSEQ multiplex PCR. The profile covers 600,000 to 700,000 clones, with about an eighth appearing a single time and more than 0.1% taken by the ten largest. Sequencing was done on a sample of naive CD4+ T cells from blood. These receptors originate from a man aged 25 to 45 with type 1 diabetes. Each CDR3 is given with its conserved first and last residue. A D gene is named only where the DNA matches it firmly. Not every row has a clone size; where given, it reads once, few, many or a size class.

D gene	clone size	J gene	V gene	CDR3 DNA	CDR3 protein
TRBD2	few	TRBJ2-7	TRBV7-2	TGTGCCAGCAGCTTAGCCCCGGGACTAGCGGGGAACGAGCAGTACTTC	CASSLAPGLAGNEQYF
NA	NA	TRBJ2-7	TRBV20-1	TGCAGTGCGGGATCCGGGCCCGAGCAGTACTTC	CSAGSGPEQYF
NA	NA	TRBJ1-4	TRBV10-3	TGTGCCATCAGCGTCGCAACTAATGAAAAACTGTTTTTT	CAISVATNEKLFF
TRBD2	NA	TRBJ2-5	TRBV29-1	TGCAGCGTAGGGCAGCGGGGGGGCCTAGAGACCCAGTACTTC	CSVGQRGGLETQYF
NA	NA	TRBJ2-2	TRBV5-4	TGTGCCAGCAGCTTGGCCGTCACCGGGGAGCTGTTTTTT	CASSLAVTGELFF
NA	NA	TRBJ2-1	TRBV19	TGTGCCAGTAGGGAGAGGACTGTCAATGAGCAGTTCTTC	CASRERTVNEQFF
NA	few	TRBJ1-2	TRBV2	TGTGCCAGCAGTGAGACAGTTACCACCTATGGCTACACCTTC	CASSETVTTYGYTF
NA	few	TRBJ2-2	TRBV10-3	TGTGCCATCAGTGGGGCAGGGAGCAACACCGGGGAGCTGTTTTTT	CAISGAGSNTGELFF
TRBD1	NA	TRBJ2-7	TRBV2	TGTGCCAGCAGTTGGGGACAGGGAGGCGCCTACGAGCAGTACTTC	CASSWGQGGAYEQYF
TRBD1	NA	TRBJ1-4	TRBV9	TGTGCCAGCAGCCGCGCAGGGGGTGAAGAAAAACTGTTTTTT	CASSRAGGEEKLFF
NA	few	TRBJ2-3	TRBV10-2	TGCGCCAGCAGTGTTGGCCTAATCACAGATACGCAGTATTTT	CASSVGLITDTQYF
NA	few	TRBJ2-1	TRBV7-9	TGTGCCAGCAGCTTTTCCCCTGGGGATGAGCAGTTCTTC	CASSFSPGDEQFF
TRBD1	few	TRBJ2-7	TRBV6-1	TGTGCCAGCAGTGCCCTGGGACAGGGGGCGTACGAGCAGTACTTC	CASSALGQGAYEQYF
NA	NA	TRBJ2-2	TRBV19	TGTGCCAGTAGTCCGGAGAACCGTCACACCGGGGAGCTGTTTTTT	CASSPENRHTGELFF
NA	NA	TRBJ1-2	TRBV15	TGTGCCACCAGCAGAGATACGTGGGGACCGGGTGGCTACACCTTC	CATSRDTWGPGGYTF
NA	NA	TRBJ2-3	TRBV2	TGTGCCAGCTCTCGCCCGCAGGGCGGAGATACGCAGTATTTT	CASSRPQGGDTQYF
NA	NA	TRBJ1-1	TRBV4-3	TGCGCCAGCAGCCTCCGACCCAGTCGGAACACTGAAGCTTTCTTT	CASSLRPSRNTEAFF
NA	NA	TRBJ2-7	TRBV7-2	TGTGCCAGCAGCTCGAGCTCCTACGAGCAGTACTTC	CASSSSSYEQYF
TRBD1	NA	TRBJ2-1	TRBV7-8	TGTGCCAGCAACCCAGCCAGGGGGTCTTTAGAGAATGAGCAGTTCTTC	CASNPARGSLENEQFF
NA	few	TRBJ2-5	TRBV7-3	TGTGCCAGCAGCTTAGAGGGGTTAGGAGAGACCCAGTACTTC	CASSLEGLGETQYF
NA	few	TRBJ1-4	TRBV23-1	TGCGCTGCGAGGTGGGAAAAACTGTTTTTT	CAARWEKLFF
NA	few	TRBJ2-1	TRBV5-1	TGCGCCAGCAGCTTGGCGGACAGCTCCTACAATGAGCAGTTCTTC	CASSLADSSYNEQFF
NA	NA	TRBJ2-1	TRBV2	TGTGCCAGCAGTTTAGACCACAATGAGCAGTTCTTC	CASSLDHNEQFF
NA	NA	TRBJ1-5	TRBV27	TGTGCCAGCAGTCCCTCTCGAGGGATGGGGTCACCGCCCCAGCATTTT	CASSPSRGMGSPPQHF
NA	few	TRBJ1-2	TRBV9	TGTGCCAGCAGCCCAGCCTCCAACTATGGCTACACCTTC	CASSPASNYGYTF
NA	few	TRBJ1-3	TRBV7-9	TGTGCCAGCAGCTCACAGTATTCCAGCCTCAACACCATATATTTT	CASSSQYSSLNTIYF
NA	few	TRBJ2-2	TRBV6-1	TGTGCCAGCACTGCAGCACCTACCGTCACCGGGGAGCTGTTTTTT	CASTAAPTVTGELFF
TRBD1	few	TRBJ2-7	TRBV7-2	TGTGCCAGCAGTTGGGACAGGGGGCGCGTGGACGAGCAGTACTTC	CASSWDRGRVDEQYF
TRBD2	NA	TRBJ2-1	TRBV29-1	TGCAGCGTCCCCAAGCGGGGGGTAACCCAAAATGAGCAGTTCTTC	CSVPKRGVTQNEQFF
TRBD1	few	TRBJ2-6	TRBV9	TGTGCCAGCAGCCCCGGGACAGGGGCCTCCCCTGGGGCCAACGTCCTGACTTTC	CASSPGTGASPGANVLTF
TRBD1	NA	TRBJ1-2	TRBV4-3	TGCGCCAGCAGCCAAGTTTGGGACAGGGATGGCTACACCTTC	CASSQVWDRDGYTF
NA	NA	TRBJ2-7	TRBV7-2	TGTGCCAGCAGCTTAAGCAATCGGTTGGAGCAGTACTTC	CASSLSNRLEQYF
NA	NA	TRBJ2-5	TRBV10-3	TGTGCCATCAGTGACTCGACAGCTGGGACCCAGTACTTC	CAISDSTAGTQYF
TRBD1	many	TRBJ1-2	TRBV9	TGTGCCAGCAGCGTAGGACAGGGCTATGGCTACACCTTC	CASSVGQGYGYTF
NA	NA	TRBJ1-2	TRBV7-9	TGTGCCAGCAGCTTTGAGGCCTACTATGGCTACACCTTC	CASSFEAYYGYTF
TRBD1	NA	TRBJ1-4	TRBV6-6	TGTGCCAGCACCCGACAGGGGGCGGATGAAAAACTGTTTTTT	CASTRQGADEKLFF
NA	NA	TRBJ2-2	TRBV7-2	TGTGCCAGCAGCTTAGGGCCCCCCGGCGGGGAGCTGTTTTTT	CASSLGPPGGELFF
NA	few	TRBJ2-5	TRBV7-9	TGTGCCAGCAGCTCGCCGGCGAGCGACCAAGAGACCCAGTACTTC	CASSSPASDQETQYF
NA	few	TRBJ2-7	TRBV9	TGTGCCAGCAGCGTAAGCCCCTCCGCAGCCTCCTACGAGCAGTACTTC	CASSVSPSAASYEQYF
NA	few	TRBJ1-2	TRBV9	TGTGCCAGCAGCAGGACAGAGCACTATGGCTACACCTTC	CASSRTEHYGYTF
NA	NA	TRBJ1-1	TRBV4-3	TGCGCCAGCAGCCAAGGGACAACTAACACTGAAGCTTTCTTT	CASSQGTTNTEAFF
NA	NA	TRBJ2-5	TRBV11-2	TGTGCCAGCAGCTTAGTATCGGGGGACCAAGAGACCCAGTACTTC	CASSLVSGDQETQYF
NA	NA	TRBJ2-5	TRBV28	TGTGCCAGCAGTTTGGGGGTGGAGACCCAGTACTTC	CASSLGVETQYF
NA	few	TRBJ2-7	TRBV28	TGTGCCAGCAGGATACAGGCGAGCTCCTACGAGCAGTACTTC	CASRIQASSYEQYF
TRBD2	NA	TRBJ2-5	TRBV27	TGTGCCAGCAGTCCCCGACTAGCGGGGGGGCGGGAGACCCAGTACTTC	CASSPRLAGGRETQYF
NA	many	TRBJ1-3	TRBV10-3	TGTGCCATCAGTGGCCGGGAGCCCTCTGGAAACACCATATATTTT	CAISGREPSGNTIYF
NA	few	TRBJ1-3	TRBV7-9	TGTGCCAGCGTACATAGAAACTCTGGAAACACCATATATTTT	CASVHRNSGNTIYF
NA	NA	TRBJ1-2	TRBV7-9	TGTGCCAGCAGCTCTTTTCGAGGACCTCCGGCGAGAGATGGCTACACCTTC	CASSSFRGPPARDGYTF
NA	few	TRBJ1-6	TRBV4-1	TGCGCCAGCAGCCTCGATGAAGATAATTCACCCCTCCACTTT	CASSLDEDNSPLHF
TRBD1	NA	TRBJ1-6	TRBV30	TGTGCCTGGAGTGTACTACAGGGGTTGAGTTCACCCCTCCACTTT	CAWSVLQGLSSPLHF
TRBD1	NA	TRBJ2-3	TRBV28	TGTGCCAGCAGCGGGACAGGGGATGTTACAGATACGCAGTATTTT	CASSGTGDVTDTQYF
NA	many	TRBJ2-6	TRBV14	TGTGCCAGCAGCCGTGGACAGATCATCTCTGGGGCCAACGTCCTGACTTTC	CASSRGQIISGANVLTF
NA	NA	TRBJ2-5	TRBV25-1	TGTGCCAGCAGTGAATATAGGGCTGATGAGACCCAGTACTTC	CASSEYRADETQYF
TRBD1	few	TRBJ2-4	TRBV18	TGTGCCAGCTCACCGGACAGGGGAATAGCCAAAAACATTCAGTACTTC	CASSPDRGIAKNIQYF
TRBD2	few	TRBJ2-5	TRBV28	TGTGCCAGCACGGTAGCGGGGGAAGAGACCCAGTACTTC	CASTVAGEETQYF